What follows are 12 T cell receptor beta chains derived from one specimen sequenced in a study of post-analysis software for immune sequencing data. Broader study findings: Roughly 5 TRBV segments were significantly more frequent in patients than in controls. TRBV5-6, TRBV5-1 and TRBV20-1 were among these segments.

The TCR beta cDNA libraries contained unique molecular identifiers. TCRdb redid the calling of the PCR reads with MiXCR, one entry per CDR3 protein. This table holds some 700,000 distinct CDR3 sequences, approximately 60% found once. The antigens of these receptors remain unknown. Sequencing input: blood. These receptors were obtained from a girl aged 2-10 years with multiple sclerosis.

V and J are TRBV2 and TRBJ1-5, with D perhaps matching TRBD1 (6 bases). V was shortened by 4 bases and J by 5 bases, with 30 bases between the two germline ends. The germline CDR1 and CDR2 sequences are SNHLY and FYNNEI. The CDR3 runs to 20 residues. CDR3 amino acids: CASSGRTDIGQGIRYQPQHF. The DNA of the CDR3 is TGTGCCAGCAGTGGACGGACAGATATAGGGCAGGGTATTAGGTATCAGCCCCAGCATTTT.

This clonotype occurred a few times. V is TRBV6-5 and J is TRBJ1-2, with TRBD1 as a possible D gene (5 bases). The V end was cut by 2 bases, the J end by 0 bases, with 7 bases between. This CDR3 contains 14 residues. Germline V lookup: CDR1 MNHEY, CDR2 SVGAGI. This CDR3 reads CASSYRDSNYGYTF. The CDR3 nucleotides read TGTGCCAGCAGTTACCGGGACTCTAACTATGGCTACACCTTC.

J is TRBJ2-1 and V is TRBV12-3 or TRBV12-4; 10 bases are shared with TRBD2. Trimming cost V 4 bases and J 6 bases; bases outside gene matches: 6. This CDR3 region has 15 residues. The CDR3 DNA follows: TGTGCCAGCAGTTCTAGCGGGAGCTTGGGCAATGAGCAGTTCTTC. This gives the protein CASSSSGSLGNEQFF.

This CDR3 is CATSREAENYNEQFF. The CDR3 nucleotides are TGTGCCACCAGCAGAGAGGCGGAGAACTACAATGAGCAGTTCTTC. V usage is TRBV15 and J usage is TRBJ2-1, with D hard to call. Between the trimmed V and J ends, which lost 0 bases and 3 bases, there was a span of 9 bases. This CDR3 is built from 15 residues. Germline loops: CDR1 LNHNV, CDR2 YYDKDF (reference sequence).

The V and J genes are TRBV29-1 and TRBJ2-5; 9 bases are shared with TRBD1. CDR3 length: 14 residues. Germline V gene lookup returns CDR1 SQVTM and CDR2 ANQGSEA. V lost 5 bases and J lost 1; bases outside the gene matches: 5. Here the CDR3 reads CSVRPGQGQETQYF. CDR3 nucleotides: TGCAGCGTTCGCCCGGGACAGGGCCAAGAGACCCAGTACTTC.

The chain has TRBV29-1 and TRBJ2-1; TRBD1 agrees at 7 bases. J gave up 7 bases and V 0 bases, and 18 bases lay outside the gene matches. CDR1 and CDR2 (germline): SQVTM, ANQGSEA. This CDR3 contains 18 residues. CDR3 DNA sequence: TGCAGCGTTGAAGACCCTAAAATTTTGACAGGGCCTATGAATGAGCAGTTCTTC. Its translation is CSVEDPKILTGPMNEQFF.

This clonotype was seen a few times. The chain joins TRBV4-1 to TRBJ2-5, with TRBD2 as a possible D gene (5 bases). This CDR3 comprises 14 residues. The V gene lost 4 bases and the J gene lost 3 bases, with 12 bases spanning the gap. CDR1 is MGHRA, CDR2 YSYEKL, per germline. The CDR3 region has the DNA TGCGCCAGCAGCCCCCTAGACGGGAAAGAGACCCAGTACTTC. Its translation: CASSPLDGKETQYF.

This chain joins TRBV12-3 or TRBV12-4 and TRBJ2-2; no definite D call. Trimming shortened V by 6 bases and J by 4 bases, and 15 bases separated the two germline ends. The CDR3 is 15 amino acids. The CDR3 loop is CASSPAGVITGELFF. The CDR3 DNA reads TGTGCCAGCAGCCCCGCCGGAGTAATCACCGGGGAGCTGTTTTTT.

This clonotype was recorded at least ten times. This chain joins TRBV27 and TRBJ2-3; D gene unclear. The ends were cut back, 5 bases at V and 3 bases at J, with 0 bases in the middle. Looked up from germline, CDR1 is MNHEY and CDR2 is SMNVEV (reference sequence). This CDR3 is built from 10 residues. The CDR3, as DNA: TGTGCCAGCAGTACAGATACGCAGTATTTT. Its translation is CASSTDTQYF.

The CDR3 sequence: CASEPANSYNEQFF. The CDR3 DNA reads as TGTGCTAGTGAACCGGCGAATTCCTACAATGAGCAGTTCTTC. The V gene is TRBV12-5, the J gene TRBJ2-1; D call uncertain. Germline V gene lookup returns CDR1 LGHNT and CDR2 FRNRAP. The CDR3 consists of 14 residues. Trimming left V 7 bases short and J 1 base short, with 11 bases between. Full variable domain (rest looked up from reference TRBV12-5 and TRBJ2-1): DARVTQTPRHKVTEMGQEVTMRCQPILGHNTVFWYRQTMMQGLELLAYFRNRAPLDDSGMPKDRFSAEMPDATLATLKIQPSEPRDSAVYFCASEPANSYNEQFFGPGTRLTVL.

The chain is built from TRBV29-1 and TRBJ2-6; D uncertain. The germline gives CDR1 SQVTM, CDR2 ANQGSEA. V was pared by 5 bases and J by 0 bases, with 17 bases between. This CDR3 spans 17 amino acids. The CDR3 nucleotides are TGCAGCGTTACGCCCCCAAGGATTGCCTCTGGGGCCAACGTCCTGACTTTC. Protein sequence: CSVTPPRIASGANVLTF.

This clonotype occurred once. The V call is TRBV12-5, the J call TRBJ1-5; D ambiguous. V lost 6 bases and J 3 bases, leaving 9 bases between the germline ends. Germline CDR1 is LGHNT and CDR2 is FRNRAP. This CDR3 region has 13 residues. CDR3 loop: CASGRAYNQPQHF. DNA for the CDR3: TGTGCTAGTGGGAGGGCGTACAATCAGCCCCAGCATTTT.